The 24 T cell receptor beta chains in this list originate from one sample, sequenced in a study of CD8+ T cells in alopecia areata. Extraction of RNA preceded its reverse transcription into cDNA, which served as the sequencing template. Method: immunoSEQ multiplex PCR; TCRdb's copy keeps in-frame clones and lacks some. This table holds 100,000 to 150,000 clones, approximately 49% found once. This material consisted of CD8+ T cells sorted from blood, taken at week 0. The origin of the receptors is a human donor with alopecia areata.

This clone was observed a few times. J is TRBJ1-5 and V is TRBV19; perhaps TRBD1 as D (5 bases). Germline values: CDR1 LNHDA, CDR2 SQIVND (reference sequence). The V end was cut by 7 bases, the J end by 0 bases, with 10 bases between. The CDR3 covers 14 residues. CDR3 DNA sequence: TGTGCCAGTAATCCACAGGTTAGCAATCAGCCCCAGCATTTT. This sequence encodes CASNPQVSNQPQHF.

CDR3 region: CASSPGRARETQYF. The CDR3 DNA reads as TGTGCCAGCAGCCCAGGCCGGGCCCGAGAGACCCAGTACTTC. The rearrangement joins TRBV7-9 to TRBJ2-5, with D unresolved. The CDR3 is 14 residues long. V was shortened by 5 bases and J by 4 bases, with 14 bases between the two germline ends. Germline lookup yields CDR1 SEHNR and CDR2 FQNEAQ (reference sequence).

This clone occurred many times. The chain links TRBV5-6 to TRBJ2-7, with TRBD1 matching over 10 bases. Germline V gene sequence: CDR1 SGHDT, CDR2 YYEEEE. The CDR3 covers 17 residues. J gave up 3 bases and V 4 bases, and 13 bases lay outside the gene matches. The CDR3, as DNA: TGTGCCAGCAGCGGGACGTTCCCGGGACAGGGGTACTACGAGCAGTACTTC. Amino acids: CASSGTFPGQGYYEQYF.

The CDR3 nucleotides are TGTGCCAGCAGTTACTTGGGGGGGATCACTGAAGCTTTCTTT. Amino acids: CASSYLGGITEAFF. V gene TRBV6-5 combines with J gene TRBJ1-1; tentative D call: TRBD1 (5 bases). Germline CDR1 MNHEY, CDR2 SVGAGI. Trimming removed 1 base at V and 4 bases at J, with 10 bases between. The CDR3 sequence is 14 residues long.

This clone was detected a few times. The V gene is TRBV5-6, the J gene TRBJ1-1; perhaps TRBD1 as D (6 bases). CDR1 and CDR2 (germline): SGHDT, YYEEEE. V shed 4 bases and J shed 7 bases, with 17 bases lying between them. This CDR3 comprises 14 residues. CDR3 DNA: TGTGCCAGCAGCCCGGACAGCAGCGTCTATGAAGCTTTCTTT. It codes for CASSPDSSVYEAFF.

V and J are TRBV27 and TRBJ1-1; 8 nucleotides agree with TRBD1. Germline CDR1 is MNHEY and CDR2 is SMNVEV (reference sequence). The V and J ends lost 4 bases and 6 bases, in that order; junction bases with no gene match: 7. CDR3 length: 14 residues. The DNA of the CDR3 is TGTGCCAGCAGTTCGGACAGGGAATTGGCTGAAGCTTTCTTT. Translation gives CASSSDRELAEAFF.

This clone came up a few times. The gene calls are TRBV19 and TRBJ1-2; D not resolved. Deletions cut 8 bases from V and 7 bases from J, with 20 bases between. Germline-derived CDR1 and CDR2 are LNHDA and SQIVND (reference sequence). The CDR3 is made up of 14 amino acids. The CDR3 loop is CASLEAMEDGGYTF. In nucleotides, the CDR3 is TGTGCCAGTTTAGAGGCGATGGAAGACGGTGGCTACACCTTC.

The CDR3 DNA reads TGTGCCAGTAGTTCGGAGAGCTATGGCTACACCTTC. Its translation is CASSSESYGYTF. The J gene is TRBJ1-2, the V gene TRBV19; D remains unclear. Per the germline V gene, CDR1 is LNHDA and CDR2 is SQIVND (reference sequence). Trimming removed 5 bases at V and 4 bases at J, with 8 bases between. The CDR3 is 12 residues long. Complete variable domain (other parts from reference TRBV19 and TRBJ1-2): DGGITQSPKYLFRKEGQNVTLSCEQNLNHDAMYWYRQDPGQGLRLIYYSQIVNDFQKGDIAEGYSVSREKKESFPLTVTSAQKNPTAFYLCASSSESYGYTFGSGTRLTVV.

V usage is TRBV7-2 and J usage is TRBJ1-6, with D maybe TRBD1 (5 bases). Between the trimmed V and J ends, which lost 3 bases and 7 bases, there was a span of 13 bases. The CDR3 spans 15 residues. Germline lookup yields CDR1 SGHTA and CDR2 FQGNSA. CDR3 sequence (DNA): TGTGCCAGCAGCTTCCAGGGTGGTTTGAATTCACCCCTCCACTTT. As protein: CASSFQGGLNSPLHF.

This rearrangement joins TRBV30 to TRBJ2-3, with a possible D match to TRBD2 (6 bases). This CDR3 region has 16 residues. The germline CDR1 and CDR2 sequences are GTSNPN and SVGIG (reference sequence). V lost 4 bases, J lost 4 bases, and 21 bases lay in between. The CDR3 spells CAWIPGGRSSPDTQYF. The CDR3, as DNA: TGTGCCTGGATCCCTGGGGGGAGGTCGAGCCCAGATACGCAGTATTTT. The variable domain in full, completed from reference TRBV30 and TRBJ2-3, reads SQTIHQWPATLVQPVGSPLSLECTVEGTSNPNLYWYRQAAGRGLQLLFYSVGIGQISSEVPQNLSASRPQDRQFILSSKKLLLSDSGFYLCAWIPGGRSSPDTQYFGPGTRLTVL.

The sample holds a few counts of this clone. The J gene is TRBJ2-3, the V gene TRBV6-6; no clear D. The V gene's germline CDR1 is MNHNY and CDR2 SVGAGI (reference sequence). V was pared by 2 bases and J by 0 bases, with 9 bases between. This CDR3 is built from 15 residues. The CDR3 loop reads CASSYGGTSTDTQYF. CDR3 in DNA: TGTGCCAGCAGTTACGGCGGTACTAGCACAGATACGCAGTATTTT.

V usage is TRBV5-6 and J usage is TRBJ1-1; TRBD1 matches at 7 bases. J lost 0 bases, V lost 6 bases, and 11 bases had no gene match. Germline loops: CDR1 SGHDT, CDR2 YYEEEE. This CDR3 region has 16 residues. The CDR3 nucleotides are TGTGCCAGCAACCCCGGGACAGCGTGGGTGAACACTGAAGCTTTCTTT. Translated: CASNPGTAWVNTEAFF.

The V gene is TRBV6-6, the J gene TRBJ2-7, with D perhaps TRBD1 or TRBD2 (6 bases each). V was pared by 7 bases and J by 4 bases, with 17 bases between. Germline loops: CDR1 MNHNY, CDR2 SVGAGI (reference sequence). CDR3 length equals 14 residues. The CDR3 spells CASTRGTFVYEQYF. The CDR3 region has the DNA TGTGCCAGCACCCGCGGGACATTTGTTTACGAGCAGTACTTC.

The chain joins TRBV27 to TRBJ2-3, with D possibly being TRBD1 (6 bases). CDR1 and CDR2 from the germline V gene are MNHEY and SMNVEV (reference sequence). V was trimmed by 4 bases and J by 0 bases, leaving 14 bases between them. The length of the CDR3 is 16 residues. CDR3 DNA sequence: TGTGCCAGCAGTTCTTACAGGGAGTCTAGCACAGATACGCAGTATTTT. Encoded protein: CASSSYRESSTDTQYF.

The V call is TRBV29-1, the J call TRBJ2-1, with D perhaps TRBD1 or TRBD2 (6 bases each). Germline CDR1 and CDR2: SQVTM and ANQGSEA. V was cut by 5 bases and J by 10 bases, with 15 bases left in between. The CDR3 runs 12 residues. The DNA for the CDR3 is TGCAGCGTTTTTGAGGGGGGCCGCGAGCAGTTCTTC. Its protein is CSVFEGGREQFF.

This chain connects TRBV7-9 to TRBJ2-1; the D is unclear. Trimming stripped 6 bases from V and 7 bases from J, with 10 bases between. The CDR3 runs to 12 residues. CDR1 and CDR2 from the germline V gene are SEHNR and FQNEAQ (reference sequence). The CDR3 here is CASSSPSNEQFF. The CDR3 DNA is TGTGCCAGCAGTAGCCCATCAAATGAGCAGTTCTTC.

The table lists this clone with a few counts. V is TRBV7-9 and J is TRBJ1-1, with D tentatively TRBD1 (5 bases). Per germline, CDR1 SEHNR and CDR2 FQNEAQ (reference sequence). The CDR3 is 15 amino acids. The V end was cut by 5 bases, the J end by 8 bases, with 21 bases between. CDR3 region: CASSIGQGTMLEAFF. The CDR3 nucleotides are TGTGCCAGCAGCATAGGACAAGGGACGATGCTAGAAGCTTTCTTT.

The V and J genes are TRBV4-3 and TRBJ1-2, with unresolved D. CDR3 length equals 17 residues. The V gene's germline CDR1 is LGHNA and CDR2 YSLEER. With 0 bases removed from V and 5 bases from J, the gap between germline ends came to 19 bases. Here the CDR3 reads CASSQEETEGLQYGYTF. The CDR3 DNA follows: TGCGCCAGCAGCCAAGAGGAAACCGAGGGCTTGCAGTATGGCTACACCTTC.

CDR3 in DNA: TGTGCCTGGGGGGAGGACACTGAAGCTTTCTTT. Its translation is CAWGEDTEAFF. V is TRBV30 and J is TRBJ1-1; D is ambiguous. CDR3 length: 11 amino acids. Germline V gene lookup returns CDR1 GTSNPN and CDR2 SVGIG (reference sequence). V shed 5 bases and J shed 3 bases, with 7 bases lying between them.

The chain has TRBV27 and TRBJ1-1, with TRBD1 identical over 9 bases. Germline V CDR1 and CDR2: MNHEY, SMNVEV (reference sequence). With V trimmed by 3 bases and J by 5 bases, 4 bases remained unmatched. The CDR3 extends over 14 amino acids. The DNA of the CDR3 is TGTGCCAGCAGTTTGGACAGGGGAAGTACTGAAGCTTTCTTT. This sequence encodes CASSLDRGSTEAFF.

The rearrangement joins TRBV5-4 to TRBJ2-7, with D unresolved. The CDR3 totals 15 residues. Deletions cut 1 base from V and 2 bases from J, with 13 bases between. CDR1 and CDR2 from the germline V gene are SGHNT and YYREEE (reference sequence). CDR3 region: CASSLLTERPYEQYF. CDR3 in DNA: TGTGCCAGCAGCTTGTTAACGGAGAGGCCCTACGAGCAGTACTTC.

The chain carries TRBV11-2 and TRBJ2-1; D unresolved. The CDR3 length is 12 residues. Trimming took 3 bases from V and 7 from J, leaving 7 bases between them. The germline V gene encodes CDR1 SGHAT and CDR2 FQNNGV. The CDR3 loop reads CASSFLGNEQFF. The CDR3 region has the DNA TGTGCCAGCAGCTTTCTTGGTAATGAGCAGTTCTTC.

DNA of the CDR3: TGCGCCAGCAGCCAGGGATTGCTAGCGGGGGGGCGAGGTAACATTCAGTACTTC. This codes for CASSQGLLAGGRGNIQYF. The rearrangement uses TRBV4-1 and TRBJ2-4, with 12 positions matching TRBD2. The ends lost 3 bases at V and 7 bases at J; junction bases unmatched: 13. Germline assignment: CDR1 MGHRA and CDR2 YSYEKL. The CDR3 totals 18 residues.

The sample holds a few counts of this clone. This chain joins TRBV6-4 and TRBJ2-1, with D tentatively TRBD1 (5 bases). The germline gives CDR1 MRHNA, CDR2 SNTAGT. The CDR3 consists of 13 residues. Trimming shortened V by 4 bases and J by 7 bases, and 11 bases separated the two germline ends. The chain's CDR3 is CASSGDSSNEQFF. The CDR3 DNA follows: TGTGCCAGCAGTGGCGACAGTAGTAATGAGCAGTTCTTC.